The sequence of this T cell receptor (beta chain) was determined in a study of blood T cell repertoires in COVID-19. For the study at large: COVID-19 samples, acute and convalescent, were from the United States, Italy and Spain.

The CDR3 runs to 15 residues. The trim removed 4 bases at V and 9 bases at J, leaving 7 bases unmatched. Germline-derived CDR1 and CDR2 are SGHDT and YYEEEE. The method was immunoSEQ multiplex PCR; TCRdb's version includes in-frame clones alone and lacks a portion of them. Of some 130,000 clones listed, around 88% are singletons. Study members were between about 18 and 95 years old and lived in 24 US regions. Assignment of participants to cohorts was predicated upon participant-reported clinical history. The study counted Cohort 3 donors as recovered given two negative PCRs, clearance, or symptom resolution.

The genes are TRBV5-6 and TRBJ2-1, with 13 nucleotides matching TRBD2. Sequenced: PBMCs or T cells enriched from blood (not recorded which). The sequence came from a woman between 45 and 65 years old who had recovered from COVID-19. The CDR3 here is CASSRRLAGGFEQFF. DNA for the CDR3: TGTGCCAGCAGCCGAAGACTAGCGGGGGGTTTTGAGCAGTTCTTC.